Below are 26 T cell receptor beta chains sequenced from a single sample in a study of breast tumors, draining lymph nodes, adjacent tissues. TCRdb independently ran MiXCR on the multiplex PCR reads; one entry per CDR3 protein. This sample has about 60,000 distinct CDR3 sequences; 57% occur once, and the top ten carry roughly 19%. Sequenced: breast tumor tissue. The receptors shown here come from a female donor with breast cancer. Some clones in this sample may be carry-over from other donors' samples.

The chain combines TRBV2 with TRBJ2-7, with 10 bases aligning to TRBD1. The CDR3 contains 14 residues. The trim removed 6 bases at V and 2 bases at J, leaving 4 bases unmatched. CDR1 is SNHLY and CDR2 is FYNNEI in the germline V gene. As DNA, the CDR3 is TGTGCCAGCAGATCGACAGGGGGCGCCTACGAGCAGTACTTC. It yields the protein CASRSTGGAYEQYF.

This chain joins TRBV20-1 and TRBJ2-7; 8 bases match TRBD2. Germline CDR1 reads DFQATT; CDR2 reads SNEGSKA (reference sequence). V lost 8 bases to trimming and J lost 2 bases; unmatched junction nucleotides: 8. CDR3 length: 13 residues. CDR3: CSLGRGGPYEQYF. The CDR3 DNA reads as TGCAGTCTGGGTCGGGGGGGGCCCTACGAGCAGTACTTC.

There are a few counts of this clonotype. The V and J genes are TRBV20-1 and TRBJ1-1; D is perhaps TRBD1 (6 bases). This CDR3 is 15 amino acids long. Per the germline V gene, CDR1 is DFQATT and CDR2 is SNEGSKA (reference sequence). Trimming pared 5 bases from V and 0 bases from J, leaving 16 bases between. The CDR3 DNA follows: TGCAGTGCTGACCACAGGGATTTCATGAACACTGAAGCTTTCTTT. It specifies CSADHRDFMNTEAFF.

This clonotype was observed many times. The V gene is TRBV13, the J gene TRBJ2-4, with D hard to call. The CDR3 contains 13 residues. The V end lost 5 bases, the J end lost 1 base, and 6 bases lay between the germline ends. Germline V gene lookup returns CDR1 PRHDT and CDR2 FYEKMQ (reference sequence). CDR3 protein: CASSRAAKNIQYF. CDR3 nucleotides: TGTGCCAGCAGCAGAGCCGCCAAAAACATTCAGTACTTC.

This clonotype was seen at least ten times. The CDR3 DNA reads as TGTGCCAGCGGACCCTCCTACAATGAGCAGTTCTTC. Translated: CASGPSYNEQFF. This rearrangement joins TRBV25-1 to TRBJ2-1; D uncertain. The CDR3 has 12 residues. V was shortened by 8 bases and J by 0 bases, with 5 bases between the two germline ends. CDR1 MGHDK and CDR2 SYGVNS come from the germline V gene.

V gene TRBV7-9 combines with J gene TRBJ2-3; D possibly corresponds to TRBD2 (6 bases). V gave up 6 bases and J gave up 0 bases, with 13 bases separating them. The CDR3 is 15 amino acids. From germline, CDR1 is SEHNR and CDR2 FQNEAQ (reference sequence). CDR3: CASSAGTSSTDTQYF. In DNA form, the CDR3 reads TGTGCCAGCAGTGCGGGGACCTCTAGCACAGATACGCAGTATTTT.

The CDR3 bases are TGTGCCAGCAGCTTCCTCCCCGGGACAGACAATTCACCCCTCCACTTT. Protein product: CASSFLPGTDNSPLHF. The V call is TRBV7-2, the J call TRBJ1-6; TRBD1 matches 7 bases. The CDR3 covers 16 residues. Germline CDR1 reads SGHTA; CDR2 reads FQGNSA. J was trimmed by 7 bases and V by 3 bases; bases with no gene match: 9.

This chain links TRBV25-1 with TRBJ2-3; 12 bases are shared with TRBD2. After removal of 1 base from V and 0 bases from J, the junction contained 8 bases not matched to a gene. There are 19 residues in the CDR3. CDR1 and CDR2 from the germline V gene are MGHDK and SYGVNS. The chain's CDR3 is CASSESRASGRASTDTQYF. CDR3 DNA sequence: TGTGCCAGCAGTGAATCCAGGGCTAGCGGGAGGGCCAGCACAGATACGCAGTATTTT.

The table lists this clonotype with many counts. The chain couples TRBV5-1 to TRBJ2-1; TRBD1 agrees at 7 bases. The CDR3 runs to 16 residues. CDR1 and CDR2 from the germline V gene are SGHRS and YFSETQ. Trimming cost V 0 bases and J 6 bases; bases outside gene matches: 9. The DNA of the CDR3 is TGCGCCAGCAGCTTGGACCCACAGGGGTTGGCCAATGAGCAGTTCTTC. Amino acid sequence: CASSLDPQGLANEQFF.

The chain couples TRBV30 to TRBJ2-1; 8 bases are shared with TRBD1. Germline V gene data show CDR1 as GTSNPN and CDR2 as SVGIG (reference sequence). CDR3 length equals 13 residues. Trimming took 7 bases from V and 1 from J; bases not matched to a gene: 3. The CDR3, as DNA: TGTGCCTCCAGACAGGGGTCCTACAATGAGCAGTTCTTC. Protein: CASRQGSYNEQFF.

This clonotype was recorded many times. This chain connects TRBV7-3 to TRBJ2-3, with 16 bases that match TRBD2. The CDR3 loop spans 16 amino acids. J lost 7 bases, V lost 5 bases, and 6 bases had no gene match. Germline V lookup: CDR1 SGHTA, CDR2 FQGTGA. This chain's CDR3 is CASSAGTSGRAYTQYF. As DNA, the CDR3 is TGTGCCAGCAGCGCCGGGACTAGCGGGAGGGCATATACGCAGTATTTT.

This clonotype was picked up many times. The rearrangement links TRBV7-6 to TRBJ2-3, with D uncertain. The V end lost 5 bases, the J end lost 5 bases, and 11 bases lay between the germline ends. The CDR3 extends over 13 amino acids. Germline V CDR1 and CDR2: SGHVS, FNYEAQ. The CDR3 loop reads CASSRLGLDTQYF. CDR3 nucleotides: TGTGCCAGCAGCCGGCTAGGTTTAGATACGCAGTATTTT.

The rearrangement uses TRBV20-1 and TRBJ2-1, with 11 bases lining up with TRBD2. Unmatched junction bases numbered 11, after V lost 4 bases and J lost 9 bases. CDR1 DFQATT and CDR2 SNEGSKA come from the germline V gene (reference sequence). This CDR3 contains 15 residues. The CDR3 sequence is CSANLAGGPSSEQFF. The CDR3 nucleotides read TGCAGTGCTAATTTAGCGGGGGGGCCTTCCAGTGAGCAGTTCTTC.

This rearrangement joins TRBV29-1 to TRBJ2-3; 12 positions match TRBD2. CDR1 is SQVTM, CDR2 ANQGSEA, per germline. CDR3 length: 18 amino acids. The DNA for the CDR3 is TGCAGTGCTAGAACCCTCGAGACTAGCGGGAGAGGGGCAGATACGCAGTATTTT. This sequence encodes CSARTLETSGRGADTQYF.

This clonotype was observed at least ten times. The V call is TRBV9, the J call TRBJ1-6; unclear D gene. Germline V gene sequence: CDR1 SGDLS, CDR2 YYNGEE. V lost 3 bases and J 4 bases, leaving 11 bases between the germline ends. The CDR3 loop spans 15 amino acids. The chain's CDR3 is CASSAGRGYNSPLHF. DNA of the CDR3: TGTGCCAGCAGCGCCGGACGGGGTTATAATTCACCCCTCCACTTT.

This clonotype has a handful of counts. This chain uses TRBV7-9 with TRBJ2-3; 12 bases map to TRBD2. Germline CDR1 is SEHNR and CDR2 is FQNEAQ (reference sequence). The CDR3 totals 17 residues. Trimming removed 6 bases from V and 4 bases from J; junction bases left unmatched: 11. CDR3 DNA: TGTGCCAGCAGTGCGGGGCTAGCGGGGGGGCTTCCAGATACGCAGTATTTT. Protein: CASSAGLAGGLPDTQYF.

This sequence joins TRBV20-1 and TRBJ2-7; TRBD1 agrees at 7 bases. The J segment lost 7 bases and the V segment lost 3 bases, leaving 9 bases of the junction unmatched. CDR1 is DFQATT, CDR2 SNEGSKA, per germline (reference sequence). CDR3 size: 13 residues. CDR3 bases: TGCAGTGCTAGGGGATCGACAGGGTTGGAGCAGTACTTC. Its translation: CSARGSTGLEQYF.

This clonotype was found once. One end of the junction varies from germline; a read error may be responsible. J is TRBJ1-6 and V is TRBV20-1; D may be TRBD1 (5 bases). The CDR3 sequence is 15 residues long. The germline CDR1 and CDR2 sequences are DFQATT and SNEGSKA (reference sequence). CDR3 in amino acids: CSARGGGGYSSPLHF. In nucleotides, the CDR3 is TGCAGTGCTAGGGGCGGGGGAGGCTATAGTTCACCCCTCCACTTT.

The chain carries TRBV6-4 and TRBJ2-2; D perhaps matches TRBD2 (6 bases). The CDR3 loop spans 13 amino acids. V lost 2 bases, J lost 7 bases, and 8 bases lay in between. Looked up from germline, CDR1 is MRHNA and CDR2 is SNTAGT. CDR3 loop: CASSDRGGGELFF. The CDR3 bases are TGTGCCAGCAGTGACAGGGGAGGCGGGGAGCTGTTTTTT.

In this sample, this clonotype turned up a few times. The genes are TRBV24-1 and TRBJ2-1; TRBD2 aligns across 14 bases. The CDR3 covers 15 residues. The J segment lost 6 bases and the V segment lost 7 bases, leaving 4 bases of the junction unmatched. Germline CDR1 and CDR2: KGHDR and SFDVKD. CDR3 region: CATRPTSGRANEQFF. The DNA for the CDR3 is TGTGCCACCAGACCGACTAGCGGGAGGGCCAATGAGCAGTTCTTC.

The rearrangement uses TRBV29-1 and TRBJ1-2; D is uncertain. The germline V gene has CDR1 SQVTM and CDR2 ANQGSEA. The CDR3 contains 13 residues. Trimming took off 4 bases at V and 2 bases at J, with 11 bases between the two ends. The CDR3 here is CSVGSARNYGYTF. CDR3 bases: TGCAGCGTTGGGTCAGCTCGCAACTATGGCTACACCTTC.

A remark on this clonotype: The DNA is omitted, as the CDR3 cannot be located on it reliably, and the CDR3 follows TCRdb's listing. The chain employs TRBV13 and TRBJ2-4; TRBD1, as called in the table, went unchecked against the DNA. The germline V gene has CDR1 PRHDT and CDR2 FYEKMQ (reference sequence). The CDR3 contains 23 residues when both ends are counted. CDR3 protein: CAHPEDSSFYICSAKPFADEQYF.

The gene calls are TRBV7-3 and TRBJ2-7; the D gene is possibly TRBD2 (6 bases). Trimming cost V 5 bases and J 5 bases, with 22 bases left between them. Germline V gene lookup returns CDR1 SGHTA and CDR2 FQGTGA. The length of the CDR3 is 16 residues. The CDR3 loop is CASSPSLARALNEQYF. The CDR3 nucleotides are TGTGCCAGCAGCCCGTCGCTAGCGAGAGCTTTAAACGAGCAGTACTTC.

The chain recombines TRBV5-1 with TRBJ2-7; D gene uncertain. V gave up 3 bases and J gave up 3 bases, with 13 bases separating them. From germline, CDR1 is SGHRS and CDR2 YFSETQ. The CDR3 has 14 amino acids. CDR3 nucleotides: TGCGCCAGCAGCTATTCCCCGGGCAGCTACGAGCAGTACTTC. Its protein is CASSYSPGSYEQYF.

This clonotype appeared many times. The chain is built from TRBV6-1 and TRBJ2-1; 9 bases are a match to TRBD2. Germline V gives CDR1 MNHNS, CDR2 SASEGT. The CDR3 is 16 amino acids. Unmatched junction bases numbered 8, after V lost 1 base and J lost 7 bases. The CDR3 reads CASSEGAGGPINEQFF. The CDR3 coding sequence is TGTGCCAGCAGTGAAGGGGCGGGGGGGCCAATTAATGAGCAGTTCTTC.

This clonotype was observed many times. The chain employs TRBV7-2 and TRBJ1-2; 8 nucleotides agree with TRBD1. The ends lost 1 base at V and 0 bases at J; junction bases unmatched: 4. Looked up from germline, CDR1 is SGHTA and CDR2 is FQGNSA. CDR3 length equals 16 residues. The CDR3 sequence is CASSLGTGLANYGYTF. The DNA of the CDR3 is TGTGCCAGCAGCTTAGGGACAGGGCTAGCTAACTATGGCTACACCTTC.